This is a list of T cell receptor beta chains from one sample in a study of Graves' ophthalmopathy and Graves' hyperthyroidism. TCRdb called the multiplex PCR reads again in MiXCR, with one record for every CDR3 protein. Seen here are under 200,000 distinct CDR3 sequences, 37% observed once, and the top ten hold 5.8%. Sequences were obtained from peripheral blood. The receptors come from a woman in her thirties or forties with Graves' ophthalmopathy. CDR3s include the opening cysteine and the closing phenylalanine or tryptophan. Each record gives: V gene, D gene, clone size, J gene, CDR3 protein, CDR3 DNA. A D gene is named only where the DNA matches it firmly. Clone size appears in some rows only: once, few, many, or a class for an expanded clone.

TRBV6-5	TRBD2	.	TRBJ2-5	CASSFSGRYETQYF	TGTGCCAGCAGTTTTAGCGGGAGGTACGAGACCCAGTACTTC
TRBV10-2	.	many	TRBJ2-5	CASSESGVYQETQYF	TGCGCCAGCAGTGAGTCAGGGGTGTATCAAGAGACCCAGTACTTC
TRBV28	TRBD2	many	TRBJ2-7	CASSRTSGTTGYEQYF	TGTGCCAGCAGCAGGACTAGCGGGACAACGGGCTACGAGCAGTACTTC
TRBV30	.	many	TRBJ1-1	CAWSTAFYTEAFF	TGTGCCTGGAGTACGGCCTTCTACACTGAAGCTTTCTTT
TRBV11-3	TRBD1	many	TRBJ1-2	CASSFRDRGQGGYTF	TGTGCCAGCAGCTTCCGGGACAGGGGGCAAGGGGGCTACACCTTC
TRBV12-3/TRBV12-4	TRBD1	once	TRBJ1-1	CASTGTADTEAFF	TGTGCCAGCACCGGGACAGCGGACACTGAAGCTTTCTTT
TRBV7-9	.	many	TRBJ1-5	CASSLTLEGNQPQHF	TGTGCCAGCAGCTTAACGCTAGAGGGCAATCAGCCCCAGCATTTT
TRBV6-2/TRBV6-3	.	.	TRBJ1-1	CASSYLRQQRAFF	TGTGCCAGCAGTTACCTAAGACAGCAACGGGCTTTCTTT
TRBV12-3/TRBV12-4	TRBD1	once	TRBJ1-2	CASFQLRDRERSNYGYTF	TGTGCCAGCTTCCAACTCCGGGACAGGGAGCGATCCAACTATGGCTACACCTTC
TRBV5-1	.	many	TRBJ1-1	CASSLGQKNTEAFF	TGCGCCAGCAGCTTGGGTCAAAAGAACACTGAAGCTTTCTTT
TRBV5-4	.	many	TRBJ1-5	CASSLVAGARMNQPQHF	TGTGCCAGCAGCTTGGTGGCGGGGGCCCGGATGAATCAGCCCCAGCATTTT
TRBV19	.	many	TRBJ1-1	CASSPRATEAFF	TGTGCCAGTAGTCCAAGGGCTACTGAAGCTTTCTTT
TRBV27	.	many	TRBJ2-3	CASSFRDTPGAGTQYF	TGTGCCAGCAGTTTCCGTGATACTCCGGGCGCAGGTACGCAGTATTTT
TRBV12-3/TRBV12-4	.	many	TRBJ1-3	CASSLRGSGNTIYF	TGTGCCAGCAGTTTACGGGGATCAGGAAACACCATATATTTT
TRBV20-1	.	many	TRBJ1-5	CSASSSGGPGQPQHF	TGCAGTGCTAGTTCTAGCGGGGGGCCGGGGCAGCCCCAGCATTTT
TRBV7-9	.	many	TRBJ1-1	CASSLALDDKEAFF	TGTGCCAGCAGCTTAGCCCTAGATGATAAGGAGGCTTTCTTT
TRBV29-1	.	.	TRBJ2-5	CSWDIQETQYF	TGCAGCTGGGACATCCAAGAGACCCAGTACTTC
TRBV19	TRBD2	.	TRBJ2-2	CASSSRGGSVISGELFF	TGTGCCAGTAGCTCAAGGGGCGGGAGCGTGATTAGCGGGGAGCTGTTTTTT
TRBV6-5	.	once	TRBJ2-7	CASSYAGNSYEQYF	TGTGCCAGCAGTTACGCGGGAAACTCCTACGAGCAGTACTTC
TRBV30	TRBD2	.	TRBJ2-2	CAWKAGGELFF	TGTGCCTGGAAAGCGGGGGGGGAGCTGTTTTTT
TRBV7-9	.	.	TRBJ2-7	CASSAQSSYEQYF	TGTGCCAGCAGTGCTCAGAGCTCCTACGAGCAGTACTTC
TRBV28	.	.	TRBJ2-5	CASSSLVQETQYF	TGTGCCAGCAGTTCCCTTGTACAAGAGACCCAGTACTTC
TRBV19	.	many	TRBJ2-2	CASTEGGYTGELFF	TGTGCCAGTACCGAGGGGGGATACACCGGGGAGCTGTTTTTT
TRBV11-2	TRBD1	many	TRBJ2-3	CASSNRDRGQDTQYF	TGTGCCAGCAGCAATAGAGACAGGGGGCAAGATACGCAGTATTTT
TRBV7-8	.	.	TRBJ1-5	CASSLGREAPQHF	TGTGCCAGCAGCTTAGGCAGGGAGGCGCCCCAGCATTTT
TRBV18	.	many	TRBJ2-4	CASSPRSDSDIQYF	TGTGCCAGCTCACCACGCTCGGACTCGGACATTCAGTACTTC
TRBV27	TRBD1	many	TRBJ1-5	CASRDRGGNQPQHF	TGTGCCAGCAGGGACAGGGGTGGCAATCAGCCCCAGCATTTT
TRBV19	TRBD1	many	TRBJ1-1	CASTDRDRRTEAFF	TGTGCCAGTACCGACAGGGATAGGAGGACTGAAGCTTTCTTT
TRBV20-1	TRBD1	once	TRBJ2-7	CSARRDRNSYEQYF	TGCAGTGCTAGAAGGGACAGAAACTCCTACGAGCAGTACTTC
TRBV12-3/TRBV12-4	.	many	TRBJ1-5	CASSLERRNQPQHF	TGTGCCAGCAGTTTGGAAAGGAGGAATCAGCCCCAGCATTTT
TRBV11-2	.	many	TRBJ2-7	CASSLGGIAYEQYF	TGTGCCAGCAGCTTAGGGGGTATCGCCTACGAGCAGTACTTC
TRBV28	TRBD1	.	TRBJ2-7	CASSPHVGTGDYEQYF	TGTGCCAGCAGCCCCCACGTGGGGACAGGGGACTACGAGCAGTACTTC
TRBV27	.	many	TRBJ1-1	CASSLVRGNSEAFF	TGTGCCAGCAGTTTAGTACGGGGTAACAGTGAAGCTTTCTTT
TRBV6-5	TRBD1	many	TRBJ2-7	CASSYDRVYEQYF	TGTGCCAGCAGTTACGACAGGGTCTACGAGCAGTACTTC
TRBV13	.	many	TRBJ2-7	CASSPGTENSYEQYF	TGTGCCAGCAGCCCTGGGACTGAGAATTCCTACGAGCAGTACTTC
TRBV6-2/TRBV6-3	.	once	TRBJ2-7	CASSYLLGSAYEQYF	TGTGCCAGCAGTTACCTACTAGGTTCCGCCTACGAGCAGTACTTC
TRBV12-3/TRBV12-4	TRBD2	.	TRBJ2-5	CASSSSSGGVQETQYF	TGTGCCAGCAGTTCCTCTAGCGGGGGGGTACAAGAGACCCAGTACTTC
TRBV29-1	.	.	TRBJ1-3	CSASRRGRSSGNTIYF	TGCAGCGCCAGCCGGCGGGGCCGAAGCTCTGGAAACACCATATATTTT
TRBV6-2/TRBV6-3	TRBD2	many	TRBJ2-7	CASSYGTSAYEQYF	TGTGCCAGCAGTTACGGGACTAGCGCCTACGAGCAGTACTTC
TRBV6-2/TRBV6-3	TRBD2	many	TRBJ2-7	CASRGGRGREQYF	TGTGCCAGCCGTGGCGGGAGAGGGCGCGAGCAGTACTTC